What follows are 15 T cell receptor beta chains derived from one specimen sequenced in a study of T-cell memory formation after mild COVID-19. TCRdb fed the 5' RACE reads into MiXCR, producing one record per CDR3 protein. The sample gives about 470,000 distinct CDR3 sequences, 15% to 20% of which show up once; roughly 12% is in the top ten. Sequences were obtained from PBMCs or a T cell subset sorted from them (not recorded which). The receptor source for this set is an adult woman who had mild COVID-19 (a few samples of this study predate the infection). Cell type and time point are not known.

This sequence joins TRBV30 and TRBJ2-1, with 7 positions matching TRBD2. CDR3 length: 16 residues. Germline trimming cut 4 bases from V and 7 bases from J; bases unmatched to any gene: 16. Per the germline V gene, CDR1 is GTSNPN and CDR2 is SVGIG (reference sequence). The DNA of the CDR3 is TGTGCCTGGAACCTATTTTCCGCGGGAGTTCCAAATGAGCAGTTCTTC. Residues: CAWNLFSAGVPNEQFF.

This clonotype was found a few times. The chain combines TRBV24-1 with TRBJ2-2; the D gene is possibly TRBD2 (5 bases). The germline CDR1 and CDR2 sequences are KGHDR and SFDVKD. The V and J ends lost 0 bases and 5 bases respectively, with 6 bases between them. The CDR3 runs 14 residues. DNA of the CDR3: TGTGCCACCAGTGATTTGCCGGGAACCGGGGAGCTGTTTTTT. It specifies CATSDLPGTGELFF.

The chain has TRBV28 and TRBJ1-2; TRBD1 agrees at 7 bases. The V and J ends lost 4 bases and 5 bases, in that order; junction bases with no gene match: 7. The germline CDR1 and CDR2 sequences are MDHEN and SYDVKM. The CDR3 length is 14 residues. The CDR3 coding sequence is TGTGCCAGCAGTTCTCCGGGACAGCGTTATGGCTACACCTTC. Translation gives CASSSPGQRYGYTF.

The V and J genes are TRBV12-3 or TRBV12-4 and TRBJ1-2, with D maybe TRBD1 (5 bases). V shed 4 bases and J shed 4 bases, with 13 bases lying between them. The CDR3 length is 14 residues. The CDR3 is CASSSMGRIYGYTF. CDR3 sequence (DNA): TGTGCCAGCAGTTCGATGGGACGGATCTATGGCTACACCTTC.

This chain joins TRBV3-1 and TRBJ2-7, with D perhaps TRBD2 (6 bases). V was shortened by 1 base and J by 2 bases, with 12 bases between the two germline ends. Per germline, CDR1 LGHDT and CDR2 YNNKEL (reference sequence). The CDR3 spans 15 residues. CDR3 protein: CASSQGLAPTYEQYF. CDR3 bases: TGTGCCAGCAGCCAAGGGCTAGCGCCGACCTACGAGCAGTACTTC.

This chain connects TRBV4-3 to TRBJ1-1; D is uncertain. CDR3 size: 14 residues. The V end was cut by 4 bases, the J end by 1 base, with 10 bases between. Germline V gene lookup returns CDR1 LGHNA and CDR2 YSLEER. In DNA, the CDR3 is TGCGCCAGCAGCCGGGGTTCGGCGAACACTGAAGCTTTCTTT. As protein: CASSRGSANTEAFF.

This sequence joins TRBV24-1 and TRBJ2-1; the D gene is possibly TRBD2 (6 bases). This CDR3 has 14 residues. Trimming removed 4 bases from V and 4 bases from J, with 10 bases in between. Germline V gives CDR1 KGHDR, CDR2 SFDVKD. For the CDR3, the DNA is TGTGCCACCAGTGACACTGGACTATACAATGAGCAGTTCTTC. It translates to CATSDTGLYNEQFF.

This clonotype occurred a few times. The chain links TRBV5-5 to TRBJ2-1, with a possible D match to TRBD2 (6 bases). The V end lost 1 base, the J end lost 1 base, and 9 bases lay between the germline ends. Germline assignment: CDR1 SGHKS and CDR2 YYEKEE (reference sequence). The CDR3 totals 15 residues. CDR3 nucleotides: TGTGCCAGCAGCTTGAGGACTACTTCCTACAATGAGCAGTTCTTC. The encoded protein is CASSLRTTSYNEQFF.

This clonotype was recorded a few times. The gene calls are TRBV6-1 and TRBJ2-2; D uncertain. The germline V gene encodes CDR1 MNHNS and CDR2 SASEGT. The CDR3 loop spans 14 amino acids. Trimming removed 0 bases at V and 3 bases at J, with 5 bases between. The CDR3: CASSEALDTGELFF. The CDR3 nucleotides are TGTGCCAGCAGTGAAGCACTTGACACCGGGGAGCTGTTTTTT.

The chain joins TRBV12-3 or TRBV12-4 to TRBJ2-3; D remains ambiguous. This CDR3 spans 14 amino acids. The V gene lost 2 bases and the J gene lost 1 base, with 7 bases spanning the gap. In DNA, the CDR3 is TGTGCCAGCAGTTTATTTACCGGCACAGATACGCAGTATTTT. It encodes CASSLFTGTDTQYF.

The V gene is TRBV30, the J gene TRBJ1-2; D not resolved. The germline CDR1 and CDR2 sequences are GTSNPN and SVGIG (reference sequence). The CDR3 consists of 12 residues. Trimming removed 7 bases from V and 4 bases from J, with 13 bases in between. In DNA, the CDR3 is TGTGCCTTCGTACGTGGAGTCTATGGCTACACCTTC. It yields the protein CAFVRGVYGYTF.

In its sample, this clonotype was seen a few times. The rearrangement links TRBV5-1 to TRBJ2-7, with TRBD2 matching over 10 bases. V lost 4 bases to trimming and J lost 5 bases; unmatched junction nucleotides: 12. The length of the CDR3 is 16 residues. Germline V gene lookup returns CDR1 SGHRS and CDR2 YFSETQ. CDR3 nucleotides: TGCGCCAGCAGCCTGGAACCGGGACTAGCGAGACACGAGCAGTACTTC. Its translation is CASSLEPGLARHEQYF.

The chain carries TRBV20-1 and TRBJ1-2; possibly TRBD1 for D (6 bases). With 0 bases removed from V and 4 bases from J, the gap between germline ends came to 15 bases. This CDR3 contains 15 residues. CDR1 is DFQATT and CDR2 is SNEGSKA in the germline V gene (reference sequence). Here the CDR3 DNA reads TGCAGTGCTAGAGATCCCAGGGGTGGGGTCTATGGCTACACCTTC. It yields the protein CSARDPRGGVYGYTF.

This clonotype was detected a few times. The chain couples TRBV3-1 to TRBJ2-5, with 9 positions matching TRBD1. The V gene's germline CDR1 is LGHDT and CDR2 YNNKEL (reference sequence). The CDR3 sequence is 17 residues long. The ends lost 1 base at V and 6 bases at J; junction bases unmatched: 12. CDR3 amino acids: CASSQVGDRVVGKTQYF. CDR3 sequence (DNA): TGTGCCAGCAGCCAAGTCGGGGACAGGGTAGTAGGGAAGACCCAGTACTTC.

This clonotype was found a few times. This sequence joins TRBV7-2 and TRBJ2-3; 8 bases are a match to TRBD1. Germline CDR1 is SGHTA and CDR2 is FQGNSA. V lost 3 bases, J lost 3 bases, and 2 bases stayed unmatched. CDR3 size: 14 residues. This chain's CDR3 is CASSFRQGTDTQYF. The CDR3 nucleotides read TGTGCCAGCAGCTTCCGACAGGGGACAGATACGCAGTATTTT.